The present entry profiles one T cell receptor beta chain with its context. These data belong to a study of shared clonotypes between healthy human individuals. At the level of the study: Sampling drew on donors who were a couple of women and three men aged 18 to 49.

Assay execution took place at the deep level. Libraries were prepared by immunoSEQ multiplex PCR; TCRdb keeps only in-frame clonotypes and omits some of them. The sample has 520,000 or so clones, approximately 79% seen once. V lost 4 bases to trimming and J lost 3 bases, with 7 bases between them. Looked up from germline, CDR1 is LNHDA and CDR2 is SQIVND (reference sequence). This CDR3 comprises 13 residues. The chain combines TRBV19 with TRBJ1-5, with D unresolved. The sequenced sample consisted of PBMCs. The TCR originated in a middle-aged woman in good health. Some clones in this sample may be carry-over from other donors' samples. CDR3 loop: CASSKGLNQPQHF. CDR3 in DNA: TGTGCCAGTAGTAAGGGCCTCAATCAGCCCCAGCATTTT.